This T cell receptor (beta chain) comes out of a study of blood T cells in healthy people across ages. The use of a sample-barcoded 5' primer and a J-beta primer mix characterized a second PCR of about 7 to 12 cycles. TCRdb fed the 5' RACE reads into MiXCR, producing one record per CDR3 protein. This table holds 750,000 to 1,000,000 distinct CDR3 sequences, under 35% found once. Regarding this clonotype: A read error may be the cause here, since a much bigger clone is one base away.

These same records also appear under a second study, on T cells of mothers and their children.

The sequence came from a woman in her thirties or forties in good health. The sample was blood.

CDR3 residues: CATSGPGADGANVRTF. CDR3 nucleotide sequence: TGTGCCACCAGTGGTCCGGGGGCGGATGGGGCCAACGTCCGGACTTTC. The chain joins TRBV24-1 to TRBJ2-6; D possibly uses TRBD1 or TRBD2 (6 bases each). CDR3 size: 16 residues. The germline gives CDR1 KGHDR, CDR2 SFDVKD.